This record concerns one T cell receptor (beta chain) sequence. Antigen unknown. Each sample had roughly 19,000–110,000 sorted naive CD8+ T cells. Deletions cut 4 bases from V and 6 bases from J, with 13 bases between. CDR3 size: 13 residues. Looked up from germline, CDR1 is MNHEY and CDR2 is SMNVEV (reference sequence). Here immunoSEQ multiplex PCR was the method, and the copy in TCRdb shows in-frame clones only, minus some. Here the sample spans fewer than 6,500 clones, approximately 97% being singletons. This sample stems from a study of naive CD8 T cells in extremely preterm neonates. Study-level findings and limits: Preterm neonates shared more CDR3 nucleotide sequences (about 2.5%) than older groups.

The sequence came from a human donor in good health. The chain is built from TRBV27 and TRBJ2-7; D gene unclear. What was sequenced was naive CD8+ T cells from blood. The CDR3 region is CASSSPFTGEQYF. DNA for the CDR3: TGTGCCAGCAGTTCCCCGTTTACCGGCGAGCAGTACTTC.